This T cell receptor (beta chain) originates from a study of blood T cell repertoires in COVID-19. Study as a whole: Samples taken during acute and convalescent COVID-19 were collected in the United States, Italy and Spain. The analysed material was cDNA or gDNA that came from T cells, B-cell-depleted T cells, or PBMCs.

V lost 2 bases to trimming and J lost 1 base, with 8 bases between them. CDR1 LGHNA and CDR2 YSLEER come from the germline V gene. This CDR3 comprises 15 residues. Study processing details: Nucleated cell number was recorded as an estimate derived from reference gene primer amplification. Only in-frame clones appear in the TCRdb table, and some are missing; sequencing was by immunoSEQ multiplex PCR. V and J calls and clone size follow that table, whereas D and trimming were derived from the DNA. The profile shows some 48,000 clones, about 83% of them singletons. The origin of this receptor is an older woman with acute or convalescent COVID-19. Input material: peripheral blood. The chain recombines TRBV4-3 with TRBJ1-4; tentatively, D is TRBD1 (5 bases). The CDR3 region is CASSQQGGTNEKLFF. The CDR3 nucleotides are TGCGCCAGCAGCCAACAGGGAGGAACTAATGAAAAACTGTTTTTT.